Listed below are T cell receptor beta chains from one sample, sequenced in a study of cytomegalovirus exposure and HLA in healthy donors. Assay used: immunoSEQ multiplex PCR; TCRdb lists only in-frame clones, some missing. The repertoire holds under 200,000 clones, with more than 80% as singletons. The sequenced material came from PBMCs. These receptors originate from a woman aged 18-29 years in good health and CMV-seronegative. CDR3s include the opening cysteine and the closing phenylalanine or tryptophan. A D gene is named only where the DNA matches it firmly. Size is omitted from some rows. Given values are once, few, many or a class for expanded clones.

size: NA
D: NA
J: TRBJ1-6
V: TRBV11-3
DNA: TGTGCCAGCAGCCAGGGAGGAGGTAGTTCACCCCTCCACTTT
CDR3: CASSQGGGSSPLHF

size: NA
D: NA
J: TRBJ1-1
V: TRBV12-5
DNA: TGTGCTAGTGGTTTCGAGGGAACTGAAGCTTTCTTT
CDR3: CASGFEGTEAFF

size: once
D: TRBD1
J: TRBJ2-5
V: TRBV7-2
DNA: TGTGCCAGCAGCTTAGGTTCGACAGGGGTCGAGACCCAGTACTTC
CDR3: CASSLGSTGVETQYF

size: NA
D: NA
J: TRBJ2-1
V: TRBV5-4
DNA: TGTGCCAGCAGCTTGAGTAGCACCTCCTACAATGAGCAGTTCTTC
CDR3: CASSLSSTSYNEQFF

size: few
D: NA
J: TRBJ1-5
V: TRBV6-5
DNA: TGTGCCAGCAGGCGACAGGTAAATCAGCCCCAGCATTTT
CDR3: CASRRQVNQPQHF

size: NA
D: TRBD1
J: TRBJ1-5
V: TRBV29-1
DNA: TGCAGCGTTTGGGACAGGGAGGGACAGCCCCAGCATTTT
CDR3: CSVWDREGQPQHF

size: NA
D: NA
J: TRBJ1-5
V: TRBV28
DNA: TGTGCCAGCAGTGCAGGGTTGAGCAATCAGCCCCAGCATTTT
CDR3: CASSAGLSNQPQHF

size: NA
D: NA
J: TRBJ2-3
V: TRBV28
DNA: TGTGCCAGCAGTTCCCCCCGGGGGGCGAACACAGATACGCAGTATTTT
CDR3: CASSSPRGANTDTQYF

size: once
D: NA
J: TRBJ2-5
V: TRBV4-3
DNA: TGCGCCAGCAGCCAAGATTCGGGACATGGGGAGACCCAGTACTTC
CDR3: CASSQDSGHGETQYF

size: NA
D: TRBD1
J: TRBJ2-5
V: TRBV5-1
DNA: TGCGCCAGCAGCCACCTGACAGGGAAAGAGACCCAGTACTTC
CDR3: CASSHLTGKETQYF

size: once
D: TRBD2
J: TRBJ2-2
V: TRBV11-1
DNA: TGTGCCAGCAGCTTTAGCGGGAGAACCACCGGGGAGCTGTTTTTT
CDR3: CASSFSGRTTGELFF

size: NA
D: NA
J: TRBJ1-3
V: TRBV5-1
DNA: TGCGCCAGCAGCTTGGACAGCTCTGGAAACACCATATATTTT
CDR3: CASSLDSSGNTIYF

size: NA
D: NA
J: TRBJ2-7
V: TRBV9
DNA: TGTGCCAGCAGCCCCCGAGGAGGGAGGTCCTACGAGCAGTACTTC
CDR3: CASSPRGGRSYEQYF

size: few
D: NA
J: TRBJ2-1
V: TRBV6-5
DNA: TGTGCCAGCAGTAGGACTGACTGGAATGAGCAGTTCTTC
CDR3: CASSRTDWNEQFF